The 4 T cell receptor beta chains reported below all come from one sample, sequenced in a study of neurological immune-mediated disorders. TCRdb independently ran MiXCR on the 5' RACE reads; one entry per CDR3 protein. The sample includes around 37,000 distinct CDR3 sequences, approximately 14% of them seen just once. The source material was PBMCs. All receptors derive from a woman aged 50 to 65 with HTLV-1-associated myelopathy (HAM/TSP).

The chain uses TRBV5-1 and TRBJ1-1; 10 bases line up with TRBD1. This CDR3 has 15 residues. Germline V CDR1 and CDR2: SGHRS, YFSETQ. V dropped 4 bases and J dropped 5; count of bases not matched to a gene: 8. The CDR3 DNA follows: TGCGCCAGCAGCCAGACCGGGACAGGGGTGACTGAAGCTTTCTTT. Amino acids: CASSQTGTGVTEAFF.

This clonotype occurred a few times. V gene TRBV15 combines with J gene TRBJ1-6; the D gene is possibly TRBD1 (5 bases). Germline-derived CDR1 and CDR2 are LNHNV and YYDKDF (reference sequence). Trimming took 1 base from V and 11 from J, leaving 15 bases between them. This CDR3 contains 15 residues. The CDR3 coding sequence is TGTGCCACCAGCAGAGCGACGGGGGGAGGGGCACCCCTCCACTTT. This translates into CATSRATGGGAPLHF.

This clonotype was detected ten times or more. The rearrangement joins TRBV20-1 to TRBJ2-1, with TRBD2 matching over 8 bases. Germline V gene lookup returns CDR1 DFQATT and CDR2 SNEGSKA (reference sequence). CDR3 length: 14 residues. The J segment lost 8 bases and the V segment lost 2 bases, leaving 8 bases of the junction unmatched. This chain's CDR3 is CSARPSGGLDEQFF. Written as DNA, the CDR3 is TGCAGTGCTAGACCCAGCGGGGGTTTGGATGAGCAGTTCTTC.

This clonotype was seen many times. The chain joins TRBV29-1 to TRBJ2-7; no definite D call. The CDR3 runs to 11 residues. Trimming removed 5 bases at V and 2 bases at J, with 7 bases between. Germline V gene data show CDR1 as SQVTM and CDR2 as ANQGSEA. Here the CDR3 reads CSVSVAYEQYV. The CDR3 DNA reads as TGCAGCGTTTCGGTCGCCTACGAGCAGTACGTC.